This is a list of T cell receptor beta chains from one sample in a study of blood T cell repertoires in COVID-19. Repertoires were generated with immunoSEQ multiplex PCR, while TCRdb's copy carries only in-frame clones and drops some. The sample yields around 200,000 clones, around 81% seen once. The sample was peripheral blood. The source is a woman aged 70-85 years with acute or convalescent COVID-19. Each CDR3 is given with its conserved first and last residue. A D gene is named only where the DNA matches it firmly. Size tells how often a clone was seen (once, few, many) or the class of an expanded clone, and some rows leave it out.

cdr3_aa: CASSDRDRGQETQYF; cdr3_nt: TGTGCCAGCAGCGACCGGGACAGGGGCCAAGAGACCCAGTACTTC; d_call: TRBD1; cdr3_length: 15; j_call: TRBJ2-5; clone_size: .; v_call: TRBV6-5
cdr3_aa: CASSIRDSNQPQHF; cdr3_nt: TGTGCCAGTAGTATCCGAGATAGCAATCAGCCCCAGCATTTT; d_call: .; cdr3_length: 14; j_call: TRBJ1-5; clone_size: .; v_call: TRBV19
cdr3_aa: CAIAGTSGSEFF; cdr3_nt: TGCGCCATCGCCGGGACTAGCGGGAGTGAGTTCTTC; d_call: TRBD2; cdr3_length: 12; j_call: TRBJ2-1; clone_size: .; v_call: TRBV10-2
cdr3_aa: CASSLISGSLNTGELFF; cdr3_nt: TGCGCCAGCAGCTTGATTAGCGGGAGTCTCAACACCGGGGAGCTGTTTTTT; d_call: TRBD2; cdr3_length: 17; j_call: TRBJ2-2; clone_size: .; v_call: TRBV5-1
cdr3_aa: CASSLGQEGYEQYF; cdr3_nt: TGCGCCAGCAGCTTGGGGCAGGAGGGCTACGAGCAGTACTTC; d_call: .; cdr3_length: 14; j_call: TRBJ2-7; clone_size: .; v_call: TRBV5-1
cdr3_aa: CASSLHPRQGSYEQYF; cdr3_nt: TGTGCCAGCAGTTTACACCCTCGACAGGGGTCCTACGAGCAGTACTTC; d_call: TRBD1; cdr3_length: 16; j_call: TRBJ2-7; clone_size: .; v_call: TRBV27
cdr3_aa: CSASRDRVYF; cdr3_nt: TGCAGTGCTTCCCGGGACAGGGTATACTTC; d_call: TRBD1; cdr3_length: 10; j_call: TRBJ2-7; clone_size: .; v_call: TRBV20-1
cdr3_aa: CASSLVGDRESEQFF; cdr3_nt: TGCGCCAGCAGCTTGGTTGGGGACAGGGAATCTGAGCAGTTCTTC; d_call: TRBD1; cdr3_length: 15; j_call: TRBJ2-1; clone_size: .; v_call: TRBV5-1
cdr3_aa: CASTIRTGGNGYTF; cdr3_nt: TGTGCCAGCACCATACGGACAGGGGGTAATGGCTACACCTTC; d_call: TRBD1; cdr3_length: 14; j_call: TRBJ1-2; clone_size: .; v_call: TRBV28
cdr3_aa: CASSLMEDNYGYTF; cdr3_nt: TGTGCCAGCAGTTTAATGGAGGATAACTATGGCTACACCTTC; d_call: .; cdr3_length: 14; j_call: TRBJ1-2; clone_size: .; v_call: TRBV28
cdr3_aa: CASSLYSWATLHGYTF; cdr3_nt: TGTGCCAGCAGCTTGTATTCGTGGGCCACTCTACATGGCTACACCTTC; d_call: .; cdr3_length: 16; j_call: TRBJ1-2; clone_size: .; v_call: TRBV5-6
cdr3_aa: CASSGTNTDTQYF; cdr3_nt: TGTGCCAGCAGTGGGACTAACACAGATACGCAGTATTTT; d_call: .; cdr3_length: 13; j_call: TRBJ2-3; clone_size: .; v_call: TRBV2
cdr3_aa: CASKLAPSSYNEQFF; cdr3_nt: TGTGCCAGCAAGCTAGCGCCAAGCTCCTACAATGAGCAGTTCTTC; d_call: .; cdr3_length: 15; j_call: TRBJ2-1; clone_size: .; v_call: TRBV6-5
cdr3_aa: CASSPTGTGPSGANVLTF; cdr3_nt: TGTGCCAGCAGCCCGACCGGGACAGGGCCCTCTGGGGCCAACGTCCTGACTTTC; d_call: TRBD1; cdr3_length: 18; j_call: TRBJ2-6; clone_size: .; v_call: TRBV5-4
cdr3_aa: CASSRRGTSGRTDTQYF; cdr3_nt: TGTGCCAGCAGCAGACGAGGGACTAGCGGGAGGACAGATACGCAGTATTTT; d_call: TRBD2; cdr3_length: 17; j_call: TRBJ2-3; clone_size: few; v_call: TRBV7-9
cdr3_aa: CASSIRDRAEEQYF; cdr3_nt: TGTGCCAGCTCCATCCGGGACAGGGCCGAGGAGCAGTACTTC; d_call: TRBD1; cdr3_length: 14; j_call: TRBJ2-7; clone_size: .; v_call: TRBV18
cdr3_aa: CASSLRTSGSVSYEQYF; cdr3_nt: TGCGCCAGCAGCTTAAGGACTAGCGGGAGTGTGTCCTACGAGCAGTACTTC; d_call: TRBD2; cdr3_length: 17; j_call: TRBJ2-7; clone_size: .; v_call: TRBV5-1
cdr3_aa: CASSVGRGPFSGANVLTF; cdr3_nt: TGTGCCAGTAGTGTCGGCAGGGGCCCTTTCTCTGGGGCCAACGTCCTGACTTTC; d_call: .; cdr3_length: 18; j_call: TRBJ2-6; clone_size: .; v_call: TRBV19
cdr3_aa: CASSENDNYGYTF; cdr3_nt: TGTGCCAGCAGTGAGAACGATAACTATGGCTACACCTTC; d_call: .; cdr3_length: 13; j_call: TRBJ1-2; clone_size: few; v_call: TRBV28
cdr3_aa: CASSQAGGVDTGELFF; cdr3_nt: TGTGCCAGCAGCCAAGCAGGGGGTGTGGACACCGGGGAGCTGTTTTTT; d_call: TRBD1; cdr3_length: 16; j_call: TRBJ2-2; clone_size: .; v_call: TRBV3-1/TRBV3-2
cdr3_aa: CASSETGTSGYYEQYF; cdr3_nt: TGTGCCAGCAGCGAGACTGGGACTAGCGGATACTACGAGCAGTACTTC; d_call: TRBD2; cdr3_length: 16; j_call: TRBJ2-7; clone_size: .; v_call: TRBV9
cdr3_aa: CASSKIRGNSYEQYF; cdr3_nt: TGTGCCAGCAGCAAAATTCGAGGGAACTCCTACGAGCAGTACTTC; d_call: .; cdr3_length: 15; j_call: TRBJ2-7; clone_size: .; v_call: TRBV21-1
cdr3_aa: CSVIRLAGEDTQYF; cdr3_nt: TGCAGCGTTATCCGACTAGCGGGAGAAGATACGCAGTATTTT; d_call: TRBD2; cdr3_length: 14; j_call: TRBJ2-3; clone_size: once; v_call: TRBV29-1
cdr3_aa: CASRVDYYEQYF; cdr3_nt: TGTGCCAGCAGGGTAGATTACTACGAGCAGTACTTC; d_call: .; cdr3_length: 12; j_call: TRBJ2-7; clone_size: .; v_call: TRBV2
cdr3_aa: CASSEPLGHQNTGELFF; cdr3_nt: TGTGCCAGCAGTGAACCTCTAGGACACCAGAACACCGGGGAGCTGTTTTTT; d_call: .; cdr3_length: 17; j_call: TRBJ2-2; clone_size: .; v_call: TRBV25-1
cdr3_aa: CASSALVTGELFF; cdr3_nt: TGTGCCAGCAGCGCGCTAGTGACCGGGGAGCTGTTTTTT; d_call: .; cdr3_length: 13; j_call: TRBJ2-2; clone_size: few; v_call: TRBV11-2
cdr3_aa: CASSTQTGRVNTGELFF; cdr3_nt: TGTGCCAGTAGTACCCAGACAGGTCGGGTCAACACCGGGGAGCTGTTTTTT; d_call: .; cdr3_length: 17; j_call: TRBJ2-2; clone_size: .; v_call: TRBV19
cdr3_aa: CAIGPGYGANVLTF; cdr3_nt: TGTGCCATCGGCCCGGGTTACGGGGCCAACGTCCTGACTTTC; d_call: .; cdr3_length: 14; j_call: TRBJ2-6; clone_size: .; v_call: TRBV7-9
cdr3_aa: CASSPGEDRGETQYF; cdr3_nt: TGTGCTAGCAGTCCCGGGGAGGACAGGGGAGAGACCCAGTACTTC; d_call: TRBD1; cdr3_length: 15; j_call: TRBJ2-5; clone_size: .; v_call: TRBV7-7
cdr3_aa: CASSPEGTGRRGYTF; cdr3_nt: TGTGCCAGCAGTCCTGAAGGGACAGGGAGGCGAGGCTACACCTTC; d_call: TRBD1; cdr3_length: 15; j_call: TRBJ1-2; clone_size: once; v_call: TRBV28
cdr3_aa: CASSFSGTSTDTQYF; cdr3_nt: TGTGCCAGCAGCTTCTCCGGGACTAGCACAGATACGCAGTATTTT; d_call: .; cdr3_length: 15; j_call: TRBJ2-3; clone_size: .; v_call: TRBV7-2
cdr3_aa: CASTRQGQTPLHF; cdr3_nt: TGTGCCAGCACCCGACAGGGACAGACACCCCTCCACTTT; d_call: TRBD1; cdr3_length: 13; j_call: TRBJ1-6; clone_size: .; v_call: TRBV2
cdr3_aa: CASSQGTSGSDEQFF; cdr3_nt: TGCGCCAGCAGCCAGGGGACTAGCGGGAGCGATGAGCAGTTCTTC; d_call: TRBD2; cdr3_length: 15; j_call: TRBJ2-1; clone_size: few; v_call: TRBV5-1
cdr3_aa: CASSSGGETQYF; cdr3_nt: TGTGCCAGCAGCTCGGGGGGGGAGACCCAGTACTTC; d_call: TRBD2; cdr3_length: 12; j_call: TRBJ2-5; clone_size: .; v_call: TRBV3-1/TRBV3-2
cdr3_aa: CASSILYGYTF; cdr3_nt: TGTGCCAGTAGTATCCTCTATGGCTACACCTTC; d_call: .; cdr3_length: 11; j_call: TRBJ1-2; clone_size: .; v_call: TRBV19